What follows is one T cell receptor beta chain and its context. What it recognizes is unknown. The sample belongs to a study of cytomegalovirus exposure and HLA in healthy donors. The CDR3 extends over 14 amino acids. CDR1 KGHSH and CDR2 LQKENI come from the germline V gene. V was shortened by 10 bases and J by 0 bases, with 16 bases between the two germline ends. Study results and caveats: It was confirmed in vitro that a few of the CMV-associated chains were specific for CMV antigens. Some TCR beta chains (around 180 of them) were listed as cytomegalovirus-associated.

The repertoire was sequenced with immunoSEQ multiplex PCR; TCRdb's copy has only in-frame clones and lacks some. Of 260,000 or so clones in the sample, approximately 90% are singletons; the top ten hold over 0.85%. This sequence joins TRBV18 and TRBJ2-7, with D tentatively TRBD2 (6 bases). The receptor's source is a young woman in good health and CMV-seronegative. The specimen was PBMCs. CDR3: CATAGGKSSYEQYF. The CDR3 region has the DNA TGTGCCACCGCAGGCGGGAAGAGCTCCTACGAGCAGTACTTC.